The 21 T cell receptor beta chains listed next were all sequenced from one sample in a study of Ad26.COV2.S vaccination and SARS-CoV-2 variants. Treatment defined: around 19 received Ad26.COV2.S at low or high dose, single or two shots; five or six received placebo; per-sample allocation not given. Samples analyzed were those drawn on day 63 after the first vaccine or placebo injection. Repertoires were generated with immunoSEQ multiplex PCR, while TCRdb's copy carries only in-frame clones and drops some. The repertoire holds 350,000 to 500,000 clones, with around 87% as singletons. Sequences were derived from peripheral blood, sampled in a trial of Ad26.COV2.S vaccine versus placebo. Receptors originate from a person aged 18-60 years who received the Ad26.COV2.S COVID-19 vaccine or a placebo.

V gene TRBV4-3 combines with J gene TRBJ1-1, with 8 bases matching TRBD1. V was clipped by 1 base and J by 4 bases; unmatched bases: 2. The CDR3 has 14 residues. CDR1 LGHNA and CDR2 YSLEER come from the germline V gene. CDR3 sequence (DNA): TGCGCCAGCAGCCAAGGACAGGGGTCCACTGAAGCTTTCTTT. Residues: CASSQGQGSTEAFF.

CDR3 region: CASSPASELNTEAFF. CDR3 sequence (DNA): TGTGCCAGCAGCCCCGCTTCGGAATTGAACACTGAAGCTTTCTTT. This chain joins TRBV3-1 (or the pseudogene TRBV3-2) and TRBJ1-1; D unclear. The germline V and J ends were trimmed by 4 bases and 0 bases, with 12 bases remaining between them. Germline-derived CDR1 and CDR2 are LGHDT and YNNKEL (reference sequence). The length of the CDR3 is 15 residues.

V is TRBV14 and J is TRBJ2-5, with D possibly matching TRBD1 (5 bases). The V gene's germline CDR1 is SGHDN and CDR2 FVKESK. The CDR3 length is 14 residues. The V end lost 5 bases, the J end lost 4 bases, and 14 bases lay between the germline ends. The CDR3 coding sequence is TGTGCCAGCAGCGTTGACAGCTTTGGAGAGACCCAGTACTTC. It is translated as CASSVDSFGETQYF.

The CDR3 nucleotides are TGCGCCAGCAGCCAAGGACAGCCAGGGAGGTATGAAGCTTTCTTT. It yields the protein CASSQGQPGRYEAFF. V is TRBV4-3 and J is TRBJ1-1; weak D call: TRBD1 (5 bases). Trimming stripped 1 base from V and 7 bases from J, with 16 bases between. The CDR3 spans 15 residues. Germline CDR1 and CDR2: LGHNA and YSLEER.

The chain carries TRBV14 and TRBJ2-3; 9 positions agree with TRBD2. Germline values: CDR1 SGHDN, CDR2 FVKESK. This CDR3 has 13 residues. V shed 4 bases and J 4 bases; nucleotides not matched to a gene: 0. The CDR3, as DNA: TGTGCCAGCAGCCTAGCGGGGGCAGATACGCAGTATTTT. Translating it yields CASSLAGADTQYF.

The V gene is TRBV3-1 (or the pseudogene TRBV3-2), the J gene TRBJ1-2; TRBD1 might be the D (6 bases). CDR3 length: 18 amino acids. Germline lookup yields CDR1 LGHDT and CDR2 YNNKEL (reference sequence). Trimming took off 1 base at V and 5 bases at J, with 23 bases between the two ends. The CDR3 sequence: CASSQGTASLKRLYGYTF. The CDR3 DNA follows: TGTGCCAGCAGCCAAGGGACAGCCTCCTTAAAAAGACTATATGGCTACACCTTC.

The V and J genes are TRBV6-1 and TRBJ1-2, with D possibly matching TRBD1 (5 bases). The V gene's germline CDR1 is MNHNS and CDR2 SASEGT. The V gene lost 3 bases and the J gene lost 4 bases, with 15 bases spanning the gap. The CDR3 extends over 15 amino acids. CDR3 DNA: TGTGCCAGCAGTGAGGGGCCAGGGCGGGCCTATGGCTACACCTTC. This codes for CASSEGPGRAYGYTF.

V and J are TRBV4-1 and TRBJ2-7, with a possible D match to TRBD1 (6 bases). The CDR3 consists of 15 residues. Germline-derived CDR1 and CDR2 are MGHRA and YSYEKL. The V end was cut by 4 bases, the J end by 3 bases, with 16 bases between. Here the CDR3 DNA reads TGCGCCAGCAGCCCGCTCGGGGCAGGGGACTACGAGCAGTACTTC. Its protein product is CASSPLGAGDYEQYF.

The chain joins TRBV7-9 to TRBJ2-1, with TRBD2 matching 13 bases. The trim removed 5 bases at V and 3 bases at J, leaving 4 bases unmatched. The germline V gene encodes CDR1 SEHNR and CDR2 FQNEAQ (reference sequence). The CDR3 loop spans 16 amino acids. The CDR3 DNA is TGTGCCAGCAGCGGATGGACTAGCGGGGGCTACAATGAGCAGTTCTTC. It translates to CASSGWTSGGYNEQFF.

The chain has TRBV6-5 and TRBJ2-7; D uncertain. Germline assignment: CDR1 MNHEY and CDR2 SVGAGI. This CDR3 has 16 residues. Trimming removed 0 bases from V and 2 bases from J, with 14 bases in between. The CDR3 region is CASSYSNPCQPYEQYF. CDR3 nucleotides: TGTGCCAGCAGTTACTCGAACCCTTGTCAGCCCTACGAGCAGTACTTC.

The rearrangement links TRBV10-3 to TRBJ2-7; TRBD1 might be the D (6 bases). The CDR3 runs 13 residues. CDR1 is ENHRY and CDR2 is SYGVKD in the germline V gene. The V gene lost 6 bases and the J gene lost 2 bases, with 11 bases spanning the gap. CDR3 in amino acids: CAISPGDPYEQYF. The DNA for the CDR3 is TGTGCCATCAGCCCAGGGGACCCCTACGAGCAGTACTTC.

V gene TRBV28 combines with J gene TRBJ2-7, with D tentatively TRBD1 (6 bases). The V gene's germline CDR1 is MDHEN and CDR2 SYDVKM. The ends were cut back, 10 bases at V and 3 bases at J, with 22 bases in the middle. The CDR3 consists of 15 residues. The CDR3 here is CATTATGAVFYEQYF. Here the CDR3 DNA reads TGTGCCACTACGGCGACAGGTGCGGTGTTCTACGAGCAGTACTTC.

This sequence joins TRBV30 and TRBJ1-3; D is unresolved. V was trimmed by 2 bases and J by 4 bases, leaving 9 bases between them. Germline V gene data show CDR1 as GTSNPN and CDR2 as SVGIG (reference sequence). The CDR3 runs to 13 residues. The CDR3 reads CAWSLVSGNTIYF. CDR3 nucleotide sequence: TGTGCCTGGAGTTTGGTATCGGGAAACACCATATATTTT.

The chain couples TRBV19 to TRBJ1-6, with D perhaps TRBD1 (6 bases). V gave up 3 bases and J gave up 7 bases, with 13 bases separating them. Germline-derived CDR1 and CDR2 are LNHDA and SQIVND (reference sequence). CDR3 length: 15 residues. CDR3 sequence reads: CASSMRAGQNSPLHF. In DNA, the CDR3 is TGTGCCAGTAGTATGCGTGCTGGACAGAATTCACCCCTCCACTTT.

V and J are TRBV28 and TRBJ2-2; 10 bases map to TRBD1. J was trimmed by 4 bases and V by 6 bases; bases with no gene match: 8. This CDR3 region has 16 residues. CDR1 is MDHEN, CDR2 SYDVKM, per germline. The CDR3 loop reads CASSSPGTGVTGELFF. The CDR3 nucleotides are TGTGCCAGCAGCTCACCCGGGACAGGGGTCACCGGGGAGCTGTTTTTT.

This clone was observed a single time. The chain couples TRBV6-2 or TRBV6-3 to TRBJ2-7; D might be TRBD1 (6 bases). The V and J ends lost 4 bases and 5 bases respectively, with 12 bases between them. This CDR3 comprises 13 residues. The germline gives CDR1 MNHEY, CDR2 SVGEGT. The CDR3 coding sequence is TGTGCCAGCAGTTCCAGGGGAAGGAACGAGCAGTACTTC. It specifies CASSSRGRNEQYF.

The V call is TRBV9, the J call TRBJ1-6; TRBD1 might be the D (6 bases). The CDR3 runs to 14 residues. Between the trimmed V and J ends, which lost 3 bases and 9 bases, there was a span of 13 bases. Germline V gene data show CDR1 as SGDLS and CDR2 as YYNGEE. The CDR3: CASSAQGTGSPLHF. CDR3 DNA sequence: TGTGCCAGCAGCGCACAGGGTACGGGTTCACCCCTCCACTTT. The variable domain in full, with the rest retrieved from reference TRBV9 and TRBJ1-6, is DSGVTQTPKHLITATGQRVTLRCSPRSGDLSVYWYQQSLDQGLQFLIQYYNGEERAKGNILERFSAQQFPDLHSELNLSSLELGDSALYFCASSAQGTGSPLHFGNGTRLTVT.

The CDR3 region has the DNA TGTGCCAGCAGCTTGGTGGGAGTCGGGGAAGCTTTCTTT. This translates into CASSLVGVGEAFF. The chain employs TRBV5-4 and TRBJ1-1; no reliable D call. The CDR3 covers 13 residues. Germline lookup yields CDR1 SGHNT and CDR2 YYREEE (reference sequence). V shed 0 bases and J shed 8 bases, with 11 bases lying between them.

This sequence joins TRBV6-5 and TRBJ2-6; 7 bases are shared with TRBD2. Trimming took 2 bases from V and 13 from J; bases not matched to a gene: 14. The CDR3 contains 16 residues. In germline, CDR1 is MNHEY, CDR2 SVGAGI. Here the CDR3 reads CASSYTLDGKGGVLTF. The DNA of the CDR3 is TGTGCCAGCAGTTACACCTTGGACGGGAAGGGAGGGGTCCTGACTTTC.

V and J are TRBV2 and TRBJ2-1; D possibly matches TRBD1 or TRBD2 (7 bases each). Germline V gene data show CDR1 as SNHLY and CDR2 as FYNNEI. The V and J ends lost 5 bases and 0 bases respectively, with 14 bases between them. CDR3 length: 16 amino acids. CDR3 nucleotide sequence: TGTGCCAGCAGTTCGCAGGGGGGGGGCTCCTACAATGAGCAGTTCTTC. Translation: CASSSQGGGSYNEQFF.

J is TRBJ1-2 and V is TRBV10-3, with TRBD1 as a possible D gene (5 bases). Germline CDR1 ENHRY, CDR2 SYGVKD. The CDR3 runs 15 residues. The V gene lost 8 bases and the J gene lost 4 bases, with 20 bases spanning the gap. CDR3 DNA: TGTGCCATCCTTATATCAGGGAAGCCCAGCTATGGCTACACCTTC. Translated: CAILISGKPSYGYTF.